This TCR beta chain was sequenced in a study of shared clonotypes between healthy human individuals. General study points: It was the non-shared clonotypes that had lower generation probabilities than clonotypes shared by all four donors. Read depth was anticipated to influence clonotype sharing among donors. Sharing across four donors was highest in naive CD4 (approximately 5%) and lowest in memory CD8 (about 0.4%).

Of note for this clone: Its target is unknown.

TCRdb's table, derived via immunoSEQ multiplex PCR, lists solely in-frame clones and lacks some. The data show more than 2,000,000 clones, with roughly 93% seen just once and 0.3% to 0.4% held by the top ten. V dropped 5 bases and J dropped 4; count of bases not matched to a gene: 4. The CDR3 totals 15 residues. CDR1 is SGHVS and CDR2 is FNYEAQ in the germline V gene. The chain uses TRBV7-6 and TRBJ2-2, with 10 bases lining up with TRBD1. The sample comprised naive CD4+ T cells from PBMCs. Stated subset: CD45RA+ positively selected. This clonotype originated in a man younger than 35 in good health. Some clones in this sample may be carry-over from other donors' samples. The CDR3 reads CASSQGQGGTGELFF. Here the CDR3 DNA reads TGTGCCAGCAGCCAAGGACAGGGGGGCACCGGGGAGCTGTTTTTT. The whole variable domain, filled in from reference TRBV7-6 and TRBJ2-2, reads GAGVSQSPRYKVTKRGQDVALRCDPISGHVSLYWYRQALGQGPEFLTYFNYEAQQDKSGLPNDRFSAERPEGSISTLTIQRTEQRDSAMYRCASSQGQGGTGELFFGEGSRLTVL.